These 10 T cell receptor beta chains originate from one sample sequenced in a study of blood T cell repertoires in COVID-19. The repertoire was sequenced with immunoSEQ multiplex PCR; TCRdb's copy has only in-frame clones and lacks some. The sample carries 210,000 or so clones, about nine tenths recorded once. Sequencing was performed on peripheral blood. Source of these receptors: a woman aged 55-75 years with acute or convalescent COVID-19.

The chain links TRBV7-8 to TRBJ2-3; 7 bases fit TRBD1. The CDR3 loop spans 16 amino acids. With V trimmed by 5 bases and J by 0 bases, 8 bases remained unmatched. Germline lookup yields CDR1 SGHVS and CDR2 FQNEAQ. Here the CDR3 DNA reads TGTGCCAGCAGCGCCCGGACAGGCCCTAGCACAGATACGCAGTATTTT. Protein sequence: CASSARTGPSTDTQYF. Together with reference TRBV7-8 and TRBJ2-3, the CDR3 gives the full variable domain: GAGVSQSPRYKVAKRGQDVALRCDPISGHVSLFWYQQALGQGPEFLTYFQNEAQLDKSGLPSDRFFAERPEGSVSTLKIQRTQQEDSAVYLCASSARTGPSTDTQYFGPGTRLTVL.

The chain links TRBV30 to TRBJ2-2; 14 nucleotides match TRBD2. V was pared by 5 bases and J by 4 bases, with 12 bases of the junction left unmatched. This CDR3 comprises 18 residues. In germline, CDR1 is GTSNPN, CDR2 SVGIG (reference sequence). CDR3 sequence reads: CAWGGGTSGSWGTGELFF. The CDR3 region has the DNA TGTGCCTGGGGGGGTGGGACTAGCGGGAGTTGGGGCACCGGGGAGCTGTTTTTT.

The rearrangement uses TRBV3-1 (or the pseudogene TRBV3-2) and TRBJ1-5, with D perhaps matching TRBD1 (6 bases). V lost 6 bases, J lost 4 bases, and 10 bases lay in between. CDR3 length equals 13 residues. Germline CDR1 reads LGHDT; CDR2 reads YNNKEL (reference sequence). The CDR3 region has the DNA TGTGCCAGCAGTTTCGGACAGAATCAGCCCCAGCATTTT. This sequence encodes CASSFGQNQPQHF.

CDR3 protein: CASSLTGTGSNQPQHF. CDR3 nucleotides: TGTGCCAGCAGCTTGACCGGGACAGGAAGCAATCAGCCCCAGCATTTT. V gene TRBV7-2 combines with J gene TRBJ1-5; TRBD1 agrees at 8 bases. Germline CDR1 reads SGHTA; CDR2 reads FQGNSA. The CDR3 runs 16 residues. V was pared by 3 bases and J by 1 base, with 5 bases of the junction left unmatched.

This clone occurred once. The chain uses TRBV11-2 and TRBJ1-4; 8 bases are a match to TRBD1. The ends lost 5 bases at V and 5 bases at J; junction bases unmatched: 4. The CDR3 runs to 14 residues. Germline values: CDR1 SGHAT, CDR2 FQNNGV. The CDR3 DNA follows: TGTGCCAGCAGCCTAACAGGGGGAAATGAAAAACTGTTTTTT. Amino acids: CASSLTGGNEKLFF.

The gene calls are TRBV2 and TRBJ1-3; 9 nucleotides agree with TRBD1. V lost 3 bases to trimming and J lost 8 bases; unmatched junction nucleotides: 8. This CDR3 region has 15 residues. Germline V gives CDR1 SNHLY, CDR2 FYNNEI. DNA of the CDR3: TGTGCCAGCAGTGATGGGACAGGGTCTGGGGACACCATATATTTT. Translated: CASSDGTGSGDTIYF.

The chain joins TRBV3-1 (or the pseudogene TRBV3-2) to TRBJ2-7; TRBD1 agrees at 11 bases. The CDR3 extends over 13 amino acids. Trimming cost V 5 bases and J 6 bases; bases outside gene matches: 3. Germline V gene sequence: CDR1 LGHDT, CDR2 YNNKEL (reference sequence). The CDR3 DNA is TGTGCCAGCAGCTACGGACAGGGGGCCGAGCAGTACTTC. Its protein is CASSYGQGAEQYF.

This chain uses TRBV19 with TRBJ1-1, with TRBD1 matching over 11 bases. Trimming at V came to 6 bases and at J to 9 bases, leaving 12 bases not matched to a gene. Germline CDR1 reads LNHDA; CDR2 reads SQIVND (reference sequence). The CDR3 runs 15 residues. CDR3 DNA sequence: TGTGCCAGTAGGAGTACCGGGACAGGGGGTATACAAGCTTTCTTT. Amino acid sequence: CASRSTGTGGIQAFF.

This chain links TRBV19 with TRBJ2-2, with D perhaps matching TRBD1 (7 bases). V dropped 6 bases and J dropped 3 bases, with 11 bases sitting between them. The CDR3 covers 14 residues. Germline loops: CDR1 LNHDA, CDR2 SQIVND (reference sequence). CDR3 in amino acids: CASSRGDDTGELFF. CDR3 coding DNA: TGTGCCAGTAGCAGGGGGGATGACACCGGGGAGCTGTTTTTT.

The chain has TRBV7-3 and TRBJ2-5, with D hard to call. Germline V gene data show CDR1 as SGHTA and CDR2 as FQGTGA. The V gene lost 1 base and the J gene lost 5 bases, with 14 bases spanning the gap. The CDR3 totals 15 residues. The CDR3 here is CASSLRASERETQYF. The CDR3 DNA is TGTGCCAGCAGCTTAAGGGCCTCCGAAAGGGAGACCCAGTACTTC.